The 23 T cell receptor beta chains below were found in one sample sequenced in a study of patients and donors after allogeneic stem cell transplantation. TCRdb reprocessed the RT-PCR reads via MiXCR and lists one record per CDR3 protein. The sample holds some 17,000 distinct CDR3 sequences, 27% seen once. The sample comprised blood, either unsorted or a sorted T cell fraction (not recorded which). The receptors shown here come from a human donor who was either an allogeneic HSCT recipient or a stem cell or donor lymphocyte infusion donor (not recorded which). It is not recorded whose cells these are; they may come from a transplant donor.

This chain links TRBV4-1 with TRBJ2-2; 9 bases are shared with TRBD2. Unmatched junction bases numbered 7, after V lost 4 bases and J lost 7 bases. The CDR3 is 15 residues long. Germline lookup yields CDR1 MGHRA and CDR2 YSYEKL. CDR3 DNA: TGCGCCAGCAGCCCATGGACTAGCGCAGGCGGGGAGCTGTTTTTT. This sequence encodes CASSPWTSAGGELFF.

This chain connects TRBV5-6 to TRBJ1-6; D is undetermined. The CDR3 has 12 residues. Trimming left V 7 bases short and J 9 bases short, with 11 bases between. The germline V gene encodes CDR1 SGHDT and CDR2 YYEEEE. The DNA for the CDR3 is TGTGCCAGCCTTCGCGGGAGTTCACCCCTCCACTTT. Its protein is CASLRGSSPLHF.

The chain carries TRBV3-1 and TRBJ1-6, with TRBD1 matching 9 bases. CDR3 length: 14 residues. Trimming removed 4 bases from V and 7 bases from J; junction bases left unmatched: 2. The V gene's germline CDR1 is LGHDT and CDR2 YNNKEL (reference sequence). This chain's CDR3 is CASSLQGANSPLHF. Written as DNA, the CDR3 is TGTGCCAGCAGCCTACAGGGGGCGAATTCACCCCTCCACTTT.

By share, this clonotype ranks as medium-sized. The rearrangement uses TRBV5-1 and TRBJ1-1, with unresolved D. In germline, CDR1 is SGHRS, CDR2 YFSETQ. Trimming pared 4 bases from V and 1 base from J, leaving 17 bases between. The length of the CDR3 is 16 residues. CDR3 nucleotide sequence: TGCGCCAGCAGCCAAGGACCGCAGTTAGGGAACACTGAAGCTTTCTTT. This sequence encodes CASSQGPQLGNTEAFF.

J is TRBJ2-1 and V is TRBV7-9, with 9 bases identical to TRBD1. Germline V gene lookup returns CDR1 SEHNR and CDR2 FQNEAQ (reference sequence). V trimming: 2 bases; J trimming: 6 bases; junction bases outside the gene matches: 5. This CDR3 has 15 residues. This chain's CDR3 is CASSLRDRVFNEQFF. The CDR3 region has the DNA TGTGCCAGCAGCTTAAGGGACAGGGTGTTCAATGAGCAGTTCTTC.

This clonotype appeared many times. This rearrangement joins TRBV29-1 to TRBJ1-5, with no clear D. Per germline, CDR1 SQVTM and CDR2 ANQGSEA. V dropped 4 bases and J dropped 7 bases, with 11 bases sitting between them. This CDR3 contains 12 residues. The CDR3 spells CSVAFRGQPQHF. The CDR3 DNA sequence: TGCAGCGTTGCCTTCCGGGGACAGCCCCAGCATTTT.

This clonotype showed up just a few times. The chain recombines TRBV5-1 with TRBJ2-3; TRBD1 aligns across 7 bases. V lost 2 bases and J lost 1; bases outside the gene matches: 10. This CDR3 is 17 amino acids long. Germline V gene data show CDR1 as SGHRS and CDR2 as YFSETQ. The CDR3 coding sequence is TGCGCCAGCAGCTTTGGACAGGAGAGACTCCGCACAGATACGCAGTATTTT. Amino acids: CASSFGQERLRTDTQYF.

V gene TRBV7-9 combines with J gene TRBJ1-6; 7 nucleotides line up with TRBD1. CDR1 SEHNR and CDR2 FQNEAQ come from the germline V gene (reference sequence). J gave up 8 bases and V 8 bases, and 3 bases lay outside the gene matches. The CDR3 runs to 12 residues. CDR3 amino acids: CASDRDHSPLHF. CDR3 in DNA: TGTGCCAGCGACAGGGATCATTCACCCCTCCACTTT.

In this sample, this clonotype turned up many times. CDR3 coding DNA: TGCGCCAGCAGCTTGGGCAGACCTAGCGAAAAACTGTTTTTT. As protein: CASSLGRPSEKLFF. The chain joins TRBV5-1 to TRBJ1-4, with D unresolved. This CDR3 has 14 residues. Trimming shortened V by 0 bases and J by 8 bases, and 11 bases separated the two germline ends. CDR1 and CDR2 from the germline V gene are SGHRS and YFSETQ. Full variable domain (outside the CDR3, taken from reference TRBV5-1 and TRBJ1-4): KAGVTQTPRYLIKTRGQQVTLSCSPISGHRSVSWYQQTPGQGLQFLFEYFSETQRNKGNFPGRFSGRQFSNSRSEMNVSTLELGDSALYLCASSLGRPSEKLFFGSGTQLSVL.

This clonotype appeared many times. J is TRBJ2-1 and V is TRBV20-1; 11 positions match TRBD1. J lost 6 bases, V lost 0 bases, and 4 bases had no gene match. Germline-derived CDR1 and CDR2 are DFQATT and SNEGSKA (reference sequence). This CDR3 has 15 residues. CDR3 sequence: CSARDPGTGGNEQFF. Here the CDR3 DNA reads TGCAGTGCTAGAGATCCCGGGACAGGGGGCAATGAGCAGTTCTTC.

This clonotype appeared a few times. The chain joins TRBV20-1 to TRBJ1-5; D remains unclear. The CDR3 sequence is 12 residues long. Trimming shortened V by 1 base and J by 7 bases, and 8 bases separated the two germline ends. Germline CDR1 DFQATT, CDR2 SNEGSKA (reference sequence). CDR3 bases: TGCAGTGCTAGAGGCCTATTGCAGCCCCAGCATTTT. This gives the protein CSARGLLQPQHF.

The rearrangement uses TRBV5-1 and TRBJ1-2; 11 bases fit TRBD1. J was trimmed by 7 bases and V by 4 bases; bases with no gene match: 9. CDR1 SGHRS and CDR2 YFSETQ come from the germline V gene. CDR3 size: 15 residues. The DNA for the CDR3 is TGCGCCAGCAGCCCCGGGACAGGGGGAACGGGTGGCTACACCTTC. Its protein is CASSPGTGGTGGYTF.

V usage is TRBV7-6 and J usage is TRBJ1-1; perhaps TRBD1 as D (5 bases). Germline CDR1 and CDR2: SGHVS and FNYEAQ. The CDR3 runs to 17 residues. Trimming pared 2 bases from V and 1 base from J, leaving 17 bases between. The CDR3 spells CASSLRGRFGGNTEAFF. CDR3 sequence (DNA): TGTGCCAGCAGCTTAAGGGGACGGTTCGGGGGGAACACTGAAGCTTTCTTT.

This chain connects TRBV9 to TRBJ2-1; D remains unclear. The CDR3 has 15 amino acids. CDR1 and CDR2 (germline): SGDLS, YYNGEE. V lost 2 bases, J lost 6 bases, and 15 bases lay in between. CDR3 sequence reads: CASSVTSPPGNEQFF. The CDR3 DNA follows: TGTGCCAGCAGCGTTACCTCGCCCCCGGGCAATGAGCAGTTCTTC. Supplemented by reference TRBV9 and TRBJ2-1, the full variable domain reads DSGVTQTPKHLITATGQRVTLRCSPRSGDLSVYWYQQSLDQGLQFLIQYYNGEERAKGNILERFSAQQFPDLHSELNLSSLELGDSALYFCASSVTSPPGNEQFFGPGTRLTVL.

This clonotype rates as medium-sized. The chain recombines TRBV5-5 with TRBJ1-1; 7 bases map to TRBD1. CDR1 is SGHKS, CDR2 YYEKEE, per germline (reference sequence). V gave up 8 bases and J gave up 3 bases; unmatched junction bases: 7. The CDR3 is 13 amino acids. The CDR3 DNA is TGTGCCAGTGGGAGACAGGGCTACACTGAAGCTTTCTTT. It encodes CASGRQGYTEAFF.

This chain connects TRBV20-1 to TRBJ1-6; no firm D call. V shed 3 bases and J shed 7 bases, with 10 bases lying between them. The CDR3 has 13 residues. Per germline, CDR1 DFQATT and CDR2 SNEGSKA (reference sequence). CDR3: CSASNTRNSPLHF. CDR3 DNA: TGCAGTGCTAGCAATACAAGGAATTCACCCCTCCACTTT.

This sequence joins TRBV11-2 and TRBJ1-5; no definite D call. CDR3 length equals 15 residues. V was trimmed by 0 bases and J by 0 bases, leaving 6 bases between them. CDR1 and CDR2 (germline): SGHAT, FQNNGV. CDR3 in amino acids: CASSLDGNSNQPQHF. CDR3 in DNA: TGTGCCAGCAGCTTAGATGGGAATAGCAATCAGCCCCAGCATTTT.

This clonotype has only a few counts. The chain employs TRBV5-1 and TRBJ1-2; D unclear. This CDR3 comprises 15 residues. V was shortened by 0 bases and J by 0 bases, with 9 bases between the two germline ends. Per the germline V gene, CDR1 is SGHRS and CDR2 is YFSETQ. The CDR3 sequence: CASSLAGGANYGYTF. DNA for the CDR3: TGCGCCAGCAGCTTGGCGGGCGGAGCTAACTATGGCTACACCTTC.

CDR3 sequence reads: CASSLYNEQFF. In DNA form, the CDR3 reads TGCGCCAGCAGCTTATACAATGAGCAGTTCTTC. The chain employs TRBV5-1 and TRBJ2-1; no clear D gene. Germline V lookup: CDR1 SGHRS, CDR2 YFSETQ. This CDR3 region has 11 residues. Trimming left V 2 bases short and J 4 bases short, with 1 base between.

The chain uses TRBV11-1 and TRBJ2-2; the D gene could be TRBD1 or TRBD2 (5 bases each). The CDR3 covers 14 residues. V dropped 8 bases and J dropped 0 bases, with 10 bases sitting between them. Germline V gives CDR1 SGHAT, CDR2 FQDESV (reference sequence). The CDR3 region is CASGTAPNTGELFF. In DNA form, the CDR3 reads TGTGCCAGCGGGACGGCCCCGAACACCGGGGAGCTGTTTTTT.

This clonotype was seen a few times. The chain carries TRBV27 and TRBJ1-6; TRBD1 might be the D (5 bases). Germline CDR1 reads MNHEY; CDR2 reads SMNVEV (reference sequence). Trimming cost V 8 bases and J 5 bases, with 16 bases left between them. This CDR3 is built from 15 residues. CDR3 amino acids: CASLSWDLDNSPLHF. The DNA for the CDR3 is TGTGCCAGCTTATCCTGGGACTTGGATAATTCACCCCTCCACTTT.

The CDR3 loop is CASSQWEGDGDTQYF. The CDR3, as DNA: TGTGCCAGCAGTCAGTGGGAGGGGGATGGAGATACGCAGTATTTT. J is TRBJ2-3 and V is TRBV4-2, with a possible D match to TRBD2 (7 bases). The CDR3 length is 15 residues. Germline lookup yields CDR1 LGHNA and CDR2 YNFKEQ. Deletions cut 6 bases from V and 5 bases from J, with 18 bases between.

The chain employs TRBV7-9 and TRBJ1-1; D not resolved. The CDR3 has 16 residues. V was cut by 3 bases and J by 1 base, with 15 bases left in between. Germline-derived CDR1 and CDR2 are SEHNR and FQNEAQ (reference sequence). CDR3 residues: CASSFRRWRGNTEAFF. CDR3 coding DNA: TGTGCCAGCAGCTTTCGCAGGTGGCGGGGGAACACTGAAGCTTTCTTT.